This TCR beta chain was profiled in a study of T cell changes during pregnancy in multiple sclerosis. Assay used: immunoSEQ multiplex PCR; TCRdb lists only in-frame clones, some missing. The table has some 97,000 clones, 92% seen once. The CDR3 consists of 14 residues. The V end lost 11 bases, the J end lost 3 bases, and 19 bases lay between the germline ends. Germline CDR1 and CDR2: SNHLY and FYNNEI. The sample was peripheral blood, taken after pregnancy. The receptor was derived from a female donor with multiple sclerosis, enrolled in a pregnancy study. The chain uses TRBV2 and TRBJ2-5; maybe TRBD1 (6 bases). CDR3 nucleotide sequence: TGTGCCGCGATCCGGGGCAGGGGCAAAGAGACCCAGTACTTC. Translation gives CAAIRGRGKETQYF. Looking up the rest from reference TRBV2 and TRBJ2-5 gives the full variable domain: EPEVTQTPSHQVTQMGQEVILRCVPISNHLYFYWYRQILGQKVEFLVSFYNNEISEKSEIFDDQFSVERPDGSNFTLKIRSTKLEDSAMYFCAAIRGRGKETQYFGPGTRLLVL.